This passage covers 11 T cell receptor beta chains from one sample sequenced in a study of cytomegalovirus exposure and HLA in healthy donors. PCR amplification relied on 60 Vbeta primers (plus 13 Jbeta primers). Method: immunoSEQ multiplex PCR; TCRdb's copy keeps in-frame clones and lacks some. The profile shows over 130,000 clones, over 65% of them singletons. The sequenced sample was PBMCs. The receptors come from a woman between 25 and 40 years old in good health and CMV-seronegative.

The chain carries TRBV5-1 and TRBJ2-7, with a weak D call TRBD2 (6 bases). The CDR3 extends over 15 amino acids. Germline lookup yields CDR1 SGHRS and CDR2 YFSETQ. Trimming cost V 0 bases and J 6 bases, with 16 bases left between them. CDR3 sequence reads: CASSLGLGDSVEQYV. CDR3 DNA: TGCGCCAGCAGCTTGGGGCTCGGGGACTCCGTCGAGCAGTACGTC.

V usage is TRBV30 and J usage is TRBJ2-1; 10 bases line up with TRBD2. The CDR3 has 15 amino acids. Germline V gene sequence: CDR1 GTSNPN, CDR2 SVGIG (reference sequence). The V and J ends lost 5 bases and 7 bases, in that order; junction bases with no gene match: 11. The CDR3 sequence is CAWGIIAGGVNEQFF. Here the CDR3 DNA reads TGTGCCTGGGGGATTATAGCGGGAGGCGTAAATGAGCAGTTCTTC.

The V and J genes are TRBV18 and TRBJ2-5; TRBD1 might be the D (6 bases). Trimming removed 0 bases from V and 5 bases from J, with 13 bases in between. From germline, CDR1 is KGHSH and CDR2 LQKENI. The CDR3 has 15 amino acids. CDR3 in amino acids: CASSPPRGEGETQYF. In DNA form, the CDR3 reads TGTGCCAGCTCACCACCCAGGGGAGAAGGGGAGACCCAGTACTTC. The full variable domain, with the rest looked up from reference TRBV18 and TRBJ2-5, is NAGVMQNPRHLVRRRGQEARLRCSPMKGHSHVYWYRQLPEEGLKFMVYLQKENIIDESGMPKERFSAEFPKEGPSILRIQQVVRGDSAAYFCASSPPRGEGETQYFGPGTRLLVL.

The chain is built from TRBV7-6 and TRBJ1-5; 7 bases are a match to TRBD1. The germline gives CDR1 SGHVS, CDR2 FNYEAQ. V was clipped by 5 bases and J by 4 bases; unmatched bases: 5. This CDR3 is built from 14 residues. CDR3 nucleotide sequence: TGTGCCAGCAGCGCTCAGGGGGGAAATCAGCCCCAGCATTTT. Its protein product is CASSAQGGNQPQHF.

CDR3 DNA: TGTGCCAGCAGCTTAGAACAGGGGTCCTACAATGAGCAGTTCTTC. It codes for CASSLEQGSYNEQFF. The chain has TRBV7-6 and TRBJ2-1; TRBD1 matches at 7 bases. V gave up 1 base and J gave up 1 base; unmatched junction bases: 1. The germline CDR1 and CDR2 sequences are SGHVS and FNYEAQ. The length of the CDR3 is 15 residues.

The chain carries TRBV7-8 and TRBJ2-5, with 8 positions matching TRBD2. With the DNA end fitting TRBJ2-7 better, the J assignment may be wrong. The CDR3 consists of 16 residues. Germline values: CDR1 SGHVS, CDR2 FQNEAQ. The CDR3 loop reads CASSPHSGRRDYEQYF. As DNA, the CDR3 is TGTGCCAGCAGCCCCCACAGCGGGAGAAGGGACTACGAGCAGTACTTC.

V and J are TRBV7-9 and TRBJ2-1, with 8 bases fitting TRBD1. V was clipped by 5 bases and J by 7 bases; unmatched bases: 7. Germline values: CDR1 SEHNR, CDR2 FQNEAQ (reference sequence). The CDR3 loop spans 14 amino acids. CDR3 in amino acids: CASSVWTGRNEQFF. The CDR3 DNA sequence: TGTGCCAGCAGCGTATGGACAGGGCGGAATGAGCAGTTCTTC.

The chain links TRBV7-2 to TRBJ2-1; TRBD2 matches at 10 bases. Germline CDR1 and CDR2: SGHTA and FQGNSA. The V segment lost 4 bases and the J segment 0 bases; nucleotides outside the gene matches: 3. This CDR3 has 16 amino acids. The CDR3 sequence: CASSWSSGSSYNEQFF. The CDR3 DNA reads as TGTGCCAGCAGCTGGTCTAGCGGGAGCTCCTACAATGAGCAGTTCTTC.

The CDR3 DNA sequence: TGTGCCAGCAGTGGGTGGACTAGCGGGGGGGCCGGGGAGACCCAGTACTTC. This sequence encodes CASSGWTSGGAGETQYF. The V and J genes are TRBV2 and TRBJ2-5; 15 bases agree with TRBD2. CDR1 SNHLY and CDR2 FYNNEI come from the germline V gene. Trimming at V came to 4 bases and at J to 5 bases, leaving 8 bases not matched to a gene. The CDR3 is 17 amino acids.

This clone was seen a handful of times. V and J are TRBV28 and TRBJ2-6; possibly TRBD1 for D (6 bases). Germline V gene data show CDR1 as MDHEN and CDR2 as SYDVKM. The CDR3 has 14 amino acids. Trimming cost V 5 bases and J 3 bases, with 8 bases left between them. DNA for the CDR3: TGTGCCAGCAGTCCAGGGGATGGGGCCAACGTCCTGACTTTC. This encodes CASSPGDGANVLTF.

The CDR3 nucleotides read TGTGCCAGCAGCCAACTAGCGGGAGTAGTCGAGCAGTACTTC. This gives the protein CASSQLAGVVEQYF. The chain uses TRBV7-8 and TRBJ2-7; 11 nucleotides line up with TRBD2. V shed 5 bases, J shed 6 bases, and the junction held 6 bases outside the gene matches. Germline V gene data show CDR1 as SGHVS and CDR2 as FQNEAQ. CDR3 length equals 14 residues.